The 3 T cell receptor beta chains in this list originate from one sample, sequenced in a study of T cell repertoires in cytomegalovirus infection. TCRdb reprocessed the reads via MiXCR and lists one record per CDR3 protein. The data contain approximately 700,000 distinct CDR3 sequences, 35% to 45% of them singletons. The sequenced material came from PBMCs. The receptors stem from a human donor in good health (CMV status not recorded). Some clones in this sample may be carry-over from other donors' samples.

Only a few counts were recorded for this clonotype. This chain links TRBV27 with TRBJ2-1; tentatively, D is TRBD2 (6 bases). The CDR3 is 15 residues long. Germline assignment: CDR1 MNHEY and CDR2 SMNVEV (reference sequence). V lost 6 bases to trimming and J lost 3 bases, with 15 bases between them. CDR3 nucleotides: TGTGCCAGCAGCATTAGCGGAGGTAACTACAATGAGCAGTTCTTC. Translating gives CASSISGGNYNEQFF.

This clonotype appeared many times. V gene TRBV7-6 combines with J gene TRBJ2-1; D uncertain. V lost 6 bases, J lost 3 bases, and 9 bases lay in between. Germline CDR1 SGHVS, CDR2 FNYEAQ. The CDR3 sequence is 13 residues long. CDR3 bases: TGTGCCAGCAGAGGGAACGGCTACAATGAGCAGTTCTTC. Protein sequence: CASRGNGYNEQFF.

This clonotype was counted once. The CDR3 here is CASSLRREYHEQYF. CDR3 bases: TGTGCCAGCAGCTTACGGCGGGAGTACCACGAGCAGTACTTC. The chain joins TRBV7-9 to TRBJ2-7; 7 bases map to TRBD2. CDR3 size: 14 residues. With 2 bases clipped from V and 5 bases from J, the junction kept 6 bases outside the gene matches. Germline CDR1 is SEHNR and CDR2 is FQNEAQ (reference sequence).